The entry below gives a single T cell receptor (beta chain) sequence along with its context. Its antigen is unidentified. The data belong to a study of siplizumab effects on memory and regulatory T cells. The CDR3 loop spans 14 amino acids. In germline, CDR1 is SGHAT, CDR2 FQNNGV. V lost 4 bases and J 8 bases, leaving 15 bases between the germline ends. Each sample contributed about 10^5 TCR templates to the assay. Libraries were prepared by immunoSEQ multiplex PCR; TCRdb keeps only in-frame clonotypes and omits some of them. This sample has nearly 85,000 clones, with more than 85% found just once. Study-level points and caveats: The mapping of alloreactive clones to unstimulated subsets covered only a minor fraction of them. No functional test confirmed suppression by proliferating siplizumab-culture Tregs.

This chain links TRBV11-2 with TRBJ2-1; no reliable D call. Input material: CD8+ T cells sorted from blood. This clonotype was sampled from a human donor in good health. CDR3 sequence reads: CASSWTTVQDEQFF. The CDR3 nucleotides are TGTGCCAGCAGCTGGACGACCGTGCAGGATGAGCAGTTCTTC. Combining the CDR3 with reference TRBV11-2 and TRBJ2-1 gives the whole variable domain EAGVAQSPRYKIIEKRQSVAFWCNPISGHATLYWYQQILGQGPKLLIQFQNNGVVDDSQLPKDRFSAERLKGVDSTLKIQPAKLEDSAVYLCASSWTTVQDEQFFGPGTRLTVL.